What follows are 24 T cell receptor beta chains derived from one specimen sequenced in a study of a mutant IDH1 vaccine in newly diagnosed glioma. Profiling relied on immunoSEQ multiplex PCR, and the TCRdb table lists in-frame clones only, not all of them. The sample has 50,000 to 70,000 clones; over 80% are singletons. As for time point: week 23, last vaccination. The study gave 300 ug of mutant IDH1 20-mer peptide per vaccine dose, with topical imiquimod. These TCRs are of unknown antigen specificity. The material was PBMCs, obtained from a glioma patient whose treatment included an IDH1 peptide vaccine. These receptor sequences come from a man aged 40-50 years with glioma.

This sequence joins TRBV9 and TRBJ1-3, with D unresolved. The V end lost 0 bases, the J end lost 2 bases, and 12 bases lay between the germline ends. Germline CDR1 is SGDLS and CDR2 is YYNGEE. This CDR3 has 16 amino acids. DNA of the CDR3: TGTGCCAGCAGCGTAGGGTCCCGGGGAGCTGGAAACACCATATATTTT. Protein product: CASSVGSRGAGNTIYF.

This chain uses TRBV28 with TRBJ2-5, with 7 bases identical to TRBD1. Germline CDR1 is MDHEN and CDR2 is SYDVKM. The CDR3 covers 16 residues. V lost 5 bases to trimming and J lost 2 bases; unmatched junction nucleotides: 11. CDR3 DNA: TGTGCCAGCAGTATTCTCCACAGGGGCGGGCAAGAGACCCAGTACTTC. This encodes CASSILHRGGQETQYF.

This clone was seen a single time. The chain has TRBV6-5 and TRBJ2-5, with TRBD2 matching 9 bases. The CDR3 is 13 amino acids. CDR1 is MNHEY and CDR2 is SVGAGI in the germline V gene. V lost 10 bases, J lost 5 bases, and 8 bases stayed unmatched. CDR3 sequence (DNA): TGTGCCACCCAACGGACTAGCGTGGAGACCCAGTACTTC. This codes for CATQRTSVETQYF.

This chain joins TRBV23-1 and TRBJ1-5; 7 bases are shared with TRBD1. TRBV23-1 is recorded as an ORF, its role being uncertain. With 7 bases clipped from V and 0 bases from J, the junction kept 6 bases outside the gene matches. CDR3 length: 15 amino acids. This chain's CDR3 is CASTAGGISNQPQHF. The CDR3 coding sequence is TGCGCCAGCACAGCAGGGGGGATTAGCAATCAGCCCCAGCATTTT.

The chain's CDR3 is CASSDRQTGELFF. Written as DNA, the CDR3 is TGTGCCAGCAGTGATCGGCAGACCGGGGAGCTGTTTTTT. The chain joins TRBV6-4 to TRBJ2-2; D uncertain. The germline CDR1 and CDR2 sequences are MRHNA and SNTAGT. This CDR3 comprises 13 residues. V was trimmed by 3 bases and J by 5 bases, leaving 7 bases between them.

The rearrangement joins TRBV2 to TRBJ2-3; possible D gene TRBD1, 6 bases. The length of the CDR3 is 18 residues. The V and J ends lost 0 bases and 2 bases respectively, with 18 bases between them. The germline V gene has CDR1 SNHLY and CDR2 FYNNEI. DNA of the CDR3: TGTGCCAGCAGTGAAGCGGAATCTTATACAGGGTACACAGATACGCAGTATTTT. Its protein is CASSEAESYTGYTDTQYF.

J is TRBJ2-5 and V is TRBV7-4, with D perhaps matching TRBD1 (7 bases). The CDR3 is 17 residues long. The germline V and J ends were trimmed by 5 bases and 2 bases, with 21 bases remaining between them. Germline values: CDR1 SGHVT, CDR2 SQSDAQ. The CDR3 DNA reads TGTGCCAGCAGCGCGGGACAGAAGATACACTGTCAAGAGACCCAGTACTTC. It encodes CASSAGQKIHCQETQYF.

CDR3 sequence: CASQQGAYGYTF. DNA for the CDR3: TGTGCCAGTCAACAGGGGGCCTATGGCTACACCTTC. The chain joins TRBV19 to TRBJ1-2; 9 bases map to TRBD1. The germline V gene has CDR1 LNHDA and CDR2 SQIVND (reference sequence). The CDR3 has 12 amino acids. The trim removed 8 bases at V and 4 bases at J, leaving 2 bases unmatched.

The chain links TRBV7-9 to TRBJ1-4, with TRBD1 identical over 7 bases. V shed 5 bases, J shed 3 bases, and the junction held 9 bases outside the gene matches. The CDR3 totals 16 residues. Germline CDR1 reads SEHNR; CDR2 reads FQNEAQ (reference sequence). CDR3 loop: CASSRQGNYPNEKLFF. In DNA, the CDR3 is TGTGCCAGCAGCCGACAGGGTAATTACCCTAATGAAAAACTGTTTTTT.

V and J are TRBV23-1 and TRBJ2-2; TRBD2 matches at 9 bases. TRBV23-1 is an ORF, and what it does is uncertain. V was clipped by 4 bases and J by 7 bases; unmatched bases: 13. The CDR3 length is 17 residues. The CDR3 DNA follows: TGCGCCAGCAGTCCCGCGGGGGGCGGGAGGGCCGACGGGGAGCTGTTTTTT. This gives the protein CASSPAGGGRADGELFF.

This clone was detected a few times. J is TRBJ1-5 and V is TRBV15; no firm D call. V was cut by 5 bases and J by 1 base, with 6 bases left in between. This CDR3 has 13 amino acids. Germline values: CDR1 LNHNV, CDR2 YYDKDF (reference sequence). The CDR3 DNA sequence: TGTGCCACCAGCGTTGCCAGCAATCAGCCCCAGCATTTT. Its protein product is CATSVASNQPQHF. Filled out from reference TRBV15 and TRBJ1-5, the complete variable domain reads DAMVIQNPRYQVTQFGKPVTLSCSQTLNHNVMYWYQQKSSQAPKLLFHYYDKDFNNEADTPDNFQSRRPNTSFCFLDIRSPGLGDTAMYLCATSVASNQPQHFGDGTRLSIL.

The V gene is TRBV19, the J gene TRBJ1-1, with D tentatively TRBD1 (5 bases). The CDR3 loop spans 14 amino acids. Germline CDR1 is LNHDA and CDR2 is SQIVND (reference sequence). Trimming removed 6 bases at V and 0 bases at J, with 11 bases between. CDR3: CASRTKGMNTEAFF. Here the CDR3 DNA reads TGTGCCAGTAGGACCAAGGGGATGAACACTGAAGCTTTCTTT.

The chain uses TRBV5-1 and TRBJ2-2, with D possibly being TRBD1 (6 bases). V gave up 6 bases and J gave up 2 bases, with 14 bases separating them. CDR1 is SGHRS and CDR2 is YFSETQ in the germline V gene. This CDR3 has 15 residues. The CDR3 sequence: CASTVDSSNTGELFF. The CDR3 bases are TGCGCCAGCACCGTGGACAGCAGTAACACCGGGGAGCTGTTTTTT.

CDR3 nucleotides: TGTGCCACCTCCGGGGGCATTTTCGGGCAGCCCCAGCATTTT. Protein: CATSGGIFGQPQHF. This sequence joins TRBV19 and TRBJ1-5, with D possibly being TRBD1 (6 bases). With 10 bases removed from V and 7 bases from J, the gap between germline ends came to 20 bases. This CDR3 is 14 amino acids long. Germline values: CDR1 LNHDA, CDR2 SQIVND (reference sequence).

This clone was recorded once. This chain uses TRBV29-1 with TRBJ1-1, with D perhaps TRBD1 (5 bases). Germline values: CDR1 SQVTM, CDR2 ANQGSEA. The CDR3 contains 11 residues. The CDR3 sequence is CTARWGTEAFF. In nucleotides, the CDR3 is TGCACAGCCCGGTGGGGGACTGAAGCTTTCTTT. Full variable domain (missing parts from reference TRBV29-1 and TRBJ1-1): SAVISQKPSRDICQRGTSLTIQCQVDSQVTMMFWYRQQPGQSLTLIATANQGSEATYESGFVIDKFPISRPNLTFSTLTVSNMSPEDSSIYLCTARWGTEAFFGQGTRLTVV.

The chain joins TRBV7-2 to TRBJ1-2; no clear D. CDR1 SGHTA and CDR2 FQGNSA come from the germline V gene. The CDR3 covers 11 residues. With 2 bases removed from V and 5 bases from J, the gap between germline ends came to 3 bases. CDR3 bases: TGTGCCAGCAGCTTAACGTATGGCTACACCTTC. Translated: CASSLTYGYTF.

CDR3 bases: TGTGCCAGCAGCCTAGTTACAGGGGGAGGCTATGGCTACACCTTC. It specifies CASSLVTGGGYGYTF. J is TRBJ1-2 and V is TRBV27; 8 bases agree with TRBD1. CDR1 MNHEY and CDR2 SMNVEV come from the germline V gene (reference sequence). CDR3 length equals 15 residues. With 6 bases clipped from V and 4 bases from J, the junction kept 10 bases outside the gene matches.

The V call is TRBV4-3, the J call TRBJ1-4, with a weak D call TRBD1 (5 bases). The CDR3 covers 14 residues. Per germline, CDR1 LGHNA and CDR2 YSLEER. The V gene lost 10 bases and the J gene lost 3 bases, with 15 bases spanning the gap. In nucleotides, the CDR3 is TGCGCCACAGGGTCTGGGCTGTCTAATGAAAAACTGTTTTTT. This translates into CATGSGLSNEKLFF.

This clone was observed once. The V and J genes are TRBV18 and TRBJ2-7; TRBD1 or TRBD2 may be the D gene (5 bases each). This CDR3 has 16 amino acids. Germline loops: CDR1 KGHSH, CDR2 LQKENI. Between the trimmed V and J ends, which lost 3 bases and 5 bases, there was a span of 20 bases. The CDR3 bases are TGTGCCAGCTCACCCAGACAGTCCGGGGCGAATGACGAGCAGTACTTC. Amino acid sequence: CASSPRQSGANDEQYF.

The chain couples TRBV27 to TRBJ2-7; the D gene is possibly TRBD2 (5 bases). V was shortened by 5 bases and J by 1 base, with 18 bases between the two germline ends. The CDR3 covers 16 residues. Germline V gene lookup returns CDR1 MNHEY and CDR2 SMNVEV (reference sequence). This chain's CDR3 is CASSPLVARGSYEQYF. The CDR3 coding sequence is TGTGCCAGCAGTCCACTAGTGGCCCGGGGATCCTACGAGCAGTACTTC.

This clone occurred once. The rearrangement links TRBV6-5 to TRBJ2-7, with TRBD1 matching 9 bases. J was trimmed by 5 bases and V by 7 bases; bases with no gene match: 9. This CDR3 contains 14 residues. Germline V gene sequence: CDR1 MNHEY, CDR2 SVGAGI. As DNA, the CDR3 is TGTGCCAGCAAGAAACAGGGGGCCAAGGACGAGCAGTACTTC. Translation gives CASKKQGAKDEQYF.

The chain carries TRBV7-2 and TRBJ2-1; 9 positions agree with TRBD2. J lost 8 bases, V lost 1 base, and 6 bases had no gene match. Germline CDR1 is SGHTA and CDR2 is FQGNSA. The CDR3 consists of 15 residues. CDR3 residues: CASSLDSGRFDEQFF. DNA of the CDR3: TGTGCCAGCAGCTTAGACAGCGGGAGGTTCGATGAGCAGTTCTTC.

This chain links TRBV11-2 with TRBJ1-5, with a weak D call TRBD1 (5 bases). The V end was cut by 5 bases, the J end by 1 base, with 12 bases between. This CDR3 is built from 15 residues. CDR1 and CDR2 from the germline V gene are SGHAT and FQNNGV. The CDR3 loop is CASSRWGGSNQPQHF. CDR3 sequence (DNA): TGTGCCAGCAGCCGGTGGGGGGGGAGCAATCAGCCCCAGCATTTT.

The chain joins TRBV4-2 to TRBJ2-1; 7 bases map to TRBD2. The CDR3 runs to 16 residues. With 2 bases clipped from V and 7 bases from J, the junction kept 11 bases outside the gene matches. Germline V gives CDR1 LGHNA, CDR2 YNFKEQ. The CDR3 is CASSQYGLGGRNEQFF. The DNA of the CDR3 is TGTGCCAGCAGCCAATATGGCCTGGGCGGGAGAAATGAGCAGTTCTTC.